This T cell receptor beta chain derives from a study of cytomegalovirus exposure and HLA in healthy donors. The study, taken as a whole, reports: Later genetic work tied a missense DCLRE1C variant to beta-chain V and J trimming.

This CDR3 comprises 12 residues. Germline-derived CDR1 and CDR2 are MGHRA and YSYEKL. V was clipped by 1 base and J by 4 bases, with 4 bases between them. The primer mix had 60 Vbeta and 13 Jbeta primers. Assay: immunoSEQ multiplex PCR; the TCRdb copy retains only in-frame clones and omits some. The sample has 200,000 or so clones; over 70% are singletons. On this clone: Its antigen remains unidentified.

V usage is TRBV4-1 and J usage is TRBJ2-5; D is ambiguous. The sample consisted of PBMCs. This clonotype was sampled from a boy aged 2 to 10 in good health and CMV-seronegative. Written as DNA, the CDR3 is TGCGCCAGCAGCCAAGGAGCAGAGACCCAGTACTTC. It specifies CASSQGAETQYF.